Below are 18 T cell receptor beta chains sequenced from a single sample in a study of glioma-infiltrating T cells. Amplification of TCR alpha and beta CDR3 regions from RNA used iRepertoire nested multiplex PCR. TCRdb re-called the multiplex PCR reads with MiXCR, one entry per CDR3 protein. The sample yields more than 100,000 distinct CDR3 sequences, around 31% seen once. The specimen sequenced was glioma tissue, nonneoplastic brain tissue, or PBMCs (not recorded which). These receptors were obtained from a human donor with low-grade glioma or glioblastoma, undergoing nonglioma brain surgery, or in good health (not recorded which).

This clonotype has ten or more counts. The V and J genes are TRBV7-2 and TRBJ2-6, with D perhaps TRBD1 (5 bases). Trimming left V 5 bases short and J 2 bases short, with 10 bases between. The V gene's germline CDR1 is SGHTA and CDR2 FQGNSA. This CDR3 spans 15 amino acids. CDR3 sequence reads: CASSPGLAGANVLTF. The CDR3 DNA is TGTGCCAGCAGCCCAGGGTTGGCTGGGGCCAACGTCCTGACTTTC.

Points on this clonotype: Just one base apart from a much larger clone, this may be a read error. V is TRBV14 and J is TRBJ1-1, with D perhaps matching TRBD1 (5 bases). Germline assignment: CDR1 SGHDN and CDR2 FVKESK. This CDR3 has 14 amino acids. The CDR3 coding sequence is TGTACCAGCAGCCGTCAAGGGGAAGGCACTGAAGCTTTCTTT. This sequence encodes CTSSRQGEGTEAFF.

This clonotype was seen many times. The chain has TRBV20-1 and TRBJ1-5; a possible D gene is TRBD1 (6 bases). Germline CDR1 is DFQATT and CDR2 is SNEGSKA (reference sequence). The length of the CDR3 is 15 residues. Trimming removed 0 bases from V and 5 bases from J, with 14 bases in between. DNA of the CDR3: TGCAGTGCTAGAGAAACGGGGGCGTTATATCAGCCCCAGCATTTT. Amino acid sequence: CSARETGALYQPQHF.

This clonotype has just one count. A read error is possible here, since a much larger clone lies one base away. The rearrangement joins TRBV4-3 to TRBJ2-7, with TRBD1 matching over 7 bases. Germline loops: CDR1 LGHNA, CDR2 YSLEER. With V trimmed by 3 bases and J by 2 bases, 7 bases remained unmatched. This CDR3 has 15 residues. The CDR3 DNA reads TGCGCCAGCAGCCAGGACAGGCGCCGGGCCTACGAGCAGTACTTC. It is translated as CASSQDRRRAYEQYF.

This clonotype was counted many times. The chain recombines TRBV6-1 with TRBJ2-1; possible D gene TRBD1, 6 bases. CDR1 and CDR2 (germline): MNHNS, SASEGT. CDR3 length: 16 residues. Trimming cost V 0 bases and J 6 bases, with 15 bases left between them. The CDR3 sequence is CASSEAIQGPVNEQFF. The CDR3 region has the DNA TGTGCCAGCAGTGAAGCTATACAGGGCCCGGTCAATGAGCAGTTCTTC.

This clonotype was observed a few times. This chain joins TRBV4-1 and TRBJ1-1; possibly TRBD1 for D (6 bases). Trimming shortened V by 4 bases and J by 6 bases, and 12 bases separated the two germline ends. Per germline, CDR1 MGHRA and CDR2 YSYEKL. The CDR3 is 13 residues long. CDR3 amino acids: CASSLMGAPEAFF. The CDR3 DNA is TGCGCCAGCAGCCTTATGGGGGCCCCTGAAGCTTTCTTT.

This clonotype was counted ten times or more. The V call is TRBV18, the J call TRBJ1-5; possibly TRBD1 for D (6 bases). The V end was cut by 6 bases, the J end by 5 bases, with 11 bases between. Per germline, CDR1 KGHSH and CDR2 LQKENI. CDR3 size: 13 residues. The DNA of the CDR3 is TGTGCCAGCTCCGGGGACATTGATCAGCCCCAGCATTTT. Its translation is CASSGDIDQPQHF.

About this clonotype: A much larger clone differs from this one at a single base, so this may be a read error. The chain employs TRBV7-2 and TRBJ1-2; D is unresolved. The CDR3 spans 14 residues. Germline CDR1 is SGHTA and CDR2 is FQGNSA. The chain's CDR3 is CACSFRTTSYGYTF. The DNA of the CDR3 is TGTGCCTGCAGCTTCCGGACGACCTCTTATGGCTACACCTTC.

There are many counts of this clonotype. CDR3: CASSLLADRTDTQYF. CDR3 in DNA: TGTGCCAGCAGCTTGCTAGCGGACAGAACAGATACGCAGTATTTT. The V call is TRBV5-6, the J call TRBJ2-3; a possible D gene is TRBD2 (7 bases). The CDR3 has 15 residues. V was trimmed by 1 base and J by 3 bases, leaving 12 bases between them. Germline V gene lookup returns CDR1 SGHDT and CDR2 YYEEEE. Filled out from reference TRBV5-6 and TRBJ2-3, the complete variable domain reads DAGVTQSPTHLIKTRGQQVTLRCSPKSGHDTVSWYQQALGQGPQFIFQYYEEEERQRGNFPDRFSGHQFPNYSSELNVNALLLGDSALYLCASSLLADRTDTQYFGPGTRLTVL.

The table lists this clonotype with many counts. The V and J genes are TRBV18 and TRBJ1-1; D perhaps matches TRBD1 (6 bases). Germline-derived CDR1 and CDR2 are KGHSH and LQKENI. The germline V and J ends were trimmed by 8 bases and 1 base, with 11 bases remaining between them. There are 13 residues in the CDR3. The CDR3, as DNA: TGTGCCAGCGCGGACAGTGCGAACACTGAAGCTTTCTTT. It translates to CASADSANTEAFF.

The V call is TRBV20-1, the J call TRBJ2-7, with 8 nucleotides matching TRBD1. The CDR3 extends over 13 amino acids. Germline V gene data show CDR1 as DFQATT and CDR2 as SNEGSKA (reference sequence). V gave up 5 bases and J gave up 7 bases; unmatched junction bases: 10. The CDR3 here is CSASGTGPREQYF. The DNA of the CDR3 is TGCAGTGCTTCCGGGACAGGACCTCGAGAGCAGTACTTC.

The chain recombines TRBV30 with TRBJ2-7; maybe TRBD2 (6 bases). The CDR3 extends over 16 amino acids. The ends were cut back, 4 bases at V and 2 bases at J, with 21 bases in the middle. The V gene's germline CDR1 is GTSNPN and CDR2 SVGIG (reference sequence). The CDR3 nucleotides read TGTGCCTGGACTCCTCCTGGAGGGCGGAAGGCCTACGAGCAGTACTTC. Residues: CAWTPPGGRKAYEQYF.

This clonotype was counted at least ten times. V usage is TRBV7-3 and J usage is TRBJ2-1, with 7 bases fitting TRBD1. The CDR3 runs 15 residues. V was pared by 5 bases and J by 7 bases, with 11 bases of the junction left unmatched. The germline V gene encodes CDR1 SGHTA and CDR2 FQGTGA. The CDR3 sequence is CASSLQLGQTNEQFF. Written as DNA, the CDR3 is TGTGCCAGCAGCCTCCAATTGGGACAGACAAATGAGCAGTTCTTC.

In this sample, this clonotype turned up many times. The rearrangement joins TRBV7-2 to TRBJ1-1; D may be TRBD1 (5 bases). Per the germline V gene, CDR1 is SGHTA and CDR2 is FQGNSA. The V and J ends lost 8 bases and 0 bases respectively, with 19 bases between them. CDR3 length equals 16 residues. CDR3 protein: CASRGQGRIMNTEAFF. CDR3 nucleotides: TGTGCCAGCCGGGGCCAAGGCAGGATCATGAACACTGAAGCTTTCTTT. The entire variable domain, with the rest obtained from reference TRBV7-2 and TRBJ1-1, is as follows: GAGVSQSPSNKVTEKGKDVELRCDPISGHTALYWYRQSLGQGLEFLIYFQGNSAPDKSGLPSDRFSAERTGGSVSTLTIQRTQQEDSAVYLCASRGQGRIMNTEAFFGQGTRLTVV.

In regard to this clonotype: This may be a read error: a much more frequent sequence differs by one nucleotide. The J gene is TRBJ2-7, the V gene TRBV7-9, with D possibly TRBD1 on 5 matching bases. Trimming left V 2 bases short and J 0 bases short, with 8 bases between. Germline CDR1 and CDR2: SEHNR and FQNEAQ (reference sequence). The length of the CDR3 is 14 residues. The CDR3 DNA reads as TGTGCCAGCAGCTTATCAGGGAACTCCTACGAGCAGTACTTC. Encoded protein: CASSLSGNSYEQYF.

There are many counts of this clonotype. The genes are TRBV27 and TRBJ1-4; D may be TRBD1 (5 bases). The V gene lost 5 bases and the J gene lost 8 bases, with 21 bases spanning the gap. The CDR3 runs to 16 residues. CDR1 and CDR2 from the germline V gene are MNHEY and SMNVEV (reference sequence). CDR3 coding DNA: TGTGCCAGCAGTAGACAGACTAACAGCATGCCCGAAAAACTGTTTTTT. Translated: CASSRQTNSMPEKLFF.

This clonotype showed up many times. This chain links TRBV6-1 with TRBJ1-1, with D unclear. The CDR3 consists of 12 residues. CDR1 is MNHNS and CDR2 is SASEGT in the germline V gene. V was trimmed by 7 bases and J by 4 bases, leaving 10 bases between them. The CDR3 loop is CASTGSATEAFF. As DNA, the CDR3 is TGTGCCAGCACAGGATCGGCCACTGAAGCTTTCTTT.

This clonotype was seen more than once but under ten times. The rearrangement uses TRBV7-9 and TRBJ2-1; the D gene is possibly TRBD1 (5 bases). CDR1 and CDR2 from the germline V gene are SEHNR and FQNEAQ (reference sequence). Trimming stripped 4 bases from V and 8 bases from J, with 21 bases between. CDR3 length: 16 residues. Here the CDR3 reads CASSSQGVRTHDEQFF. In nucleotides, the CDR3 is TGTGCCAGCAGCTCGCAGGGTGTTAGGACCCATGATGAGCAGTTCTTC.